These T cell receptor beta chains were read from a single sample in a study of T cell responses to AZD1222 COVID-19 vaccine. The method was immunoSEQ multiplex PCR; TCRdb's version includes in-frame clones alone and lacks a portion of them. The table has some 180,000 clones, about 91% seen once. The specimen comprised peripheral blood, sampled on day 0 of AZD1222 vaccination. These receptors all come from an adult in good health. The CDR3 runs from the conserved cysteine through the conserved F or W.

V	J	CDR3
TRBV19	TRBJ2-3	CASSIQDTLTDTQYF
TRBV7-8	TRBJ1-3	CASSRPSAGSGNTIYF
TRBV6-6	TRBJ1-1	CASRPGDTEAFF
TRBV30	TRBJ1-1	CAWNPGSNTEAFF
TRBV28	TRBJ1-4	CASSLGSASEKLFF
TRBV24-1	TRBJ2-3	CATSDLQQGSGDTQYF
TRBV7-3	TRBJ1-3	CASSLGQSGNTIYF
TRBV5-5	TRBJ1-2	CASSVPGVGGYTF
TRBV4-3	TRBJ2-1	CASSQFGGATANEQFF
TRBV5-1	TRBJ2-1	CASSKAGVYNEQFF
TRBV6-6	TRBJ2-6	CASSRSGTASSGANVLTF
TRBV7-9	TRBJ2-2	CASSSSGAGTTGELFF
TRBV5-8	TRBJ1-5	CASSFRQGSQPQHF
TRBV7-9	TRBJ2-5	CASSLTGGQETQYF
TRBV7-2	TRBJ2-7	CASSPAASGLEQYF
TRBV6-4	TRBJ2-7	CASSPTGDAYEQYF
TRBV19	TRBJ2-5	CASKPGGTAQETQYF
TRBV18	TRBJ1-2	CASSPPNGDYGYTF
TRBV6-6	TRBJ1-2	CASTLRTGDGYTF
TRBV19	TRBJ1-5	CASDRQGGSNQPQHF
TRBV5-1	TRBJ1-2	CASSSGGGGGYTF
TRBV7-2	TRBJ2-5	CASSSRVQETQYF
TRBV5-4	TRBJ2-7	CASSLRSNAYEQYF
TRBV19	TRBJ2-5	CASILKGRDATQYF
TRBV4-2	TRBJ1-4	CASSQDVPAGEKLFF
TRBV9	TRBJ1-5	CASSVDAGDFDQPQHF
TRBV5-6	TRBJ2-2	CASSYTTSAGELFF
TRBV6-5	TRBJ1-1	CASSWGRNTEAFF
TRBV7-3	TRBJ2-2	CASSSPSVATNTGELFF
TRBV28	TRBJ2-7	CASSRRMHEQYF
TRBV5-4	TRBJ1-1	CASSLSSGSHTEAFF
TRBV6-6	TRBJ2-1	CASSPTSGGYNEQFF
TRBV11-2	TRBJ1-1	CASSRDMGSPRLNEERKTEAFF
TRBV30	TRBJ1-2	CAWRNKGQGIGGYTF
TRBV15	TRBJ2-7	CATSSDRGPYEQYF
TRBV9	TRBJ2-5	CASSVRGLAGQETQYF